Listed below are T cell receptor beta chains from one sample, sequenced in a study of blood T cells in healthy people across ages. MiXCR, run by TCRdb on the 5' RACE reads, gives a single entry per CDR3 protein. The sample lists around 580,000 distinct CDR3 sequences, less than 60% occurring once. Sequencing input: blood. Receptors originate from an elderly man in good health. Both conserved end residues are part of each CDR3. D genes are given only for firm matches. Size is stated for part of the rows, as once, few or many counts, or as a class when the clone is expanded.

D gene,clone size,V gene,J gene,CDR3 protein,CDR3 DNA
TRBD1,NA,TRBV7-9,TRBJ1-2,CASSGLTGGSGYTF,TGTGCCAGCAGCGGGTTAACAGGGGGCTCTGGCTACACCTTC
TRBD2,few,TRBV5-4,TRBJ2-3,CASSSRGSGRDTDTQYF,TGTGCCAGCAGCTCTAGGGGTAGCGGGAGGGACACAGATACGCAGTATTTT
NA,NA,TRBV20-1,TRBJ1-1,CSGTPATEAFF,TGCAGTGGGACCCCGGCCACTGAAGCTTTCTTT
TRBD2,NA,TRBV20-1,TRBJ2-5,CSAVRFGAGGHEETQYF,TGCAGTGCTGTTAGGTTTGGAGCGGGGGGGCATGAAGAGACCCAGTACTTC
TRBD1,NA,TRBV7-2,TRBJ1-2,CASSYPSGGERGYTF,TGTGCCAGCAGCTACCCCTCAGGGGGCGAGAGGGGCTACACCTTC
TRBD1,few,TRBV29-1,TRBJ2-2,CSVGGTGGNRGELFF,TGCAGCGTTGGAGGGACAGGGGGCAACCGCGGGGAGCTGTTTTTT
TRBD2,NA,TRBV9,TRBJ2-3,CASSVLAGGLRADTQYF,TGTGCCAGCAGCGTACTAGCGGGGGGACTACGCGCAGATACGCAGTATTTT
TRBD1,NA,TRBV18,TRBJ2-4,CASSSDRGDIQYF,TGTGCCAGCTCATCAGACAGGGGGGACATTCAGTACTTC
NA,NA,TRBV20-1,TRBJ2-5,CSASGILGLEETQYF,TGCAGTGCTAGCGGAATCTTAGGGCTTGAAGAGACCCAGTACTTC
TRBD1,NA,TRBV28,TRBJ2-5,CASSSGGLGQKETQYF,TGTGCCAGCAGTTCCGGCGGTTTGGGACAGAAAGAGACCCAGTACTTC
NA,NA,TRBV25-1,TRBJ2-1,CASSGTLAYNEQFF,TGTGCCAGCAGTGGGACTCTTGCCTACAATGAGCAGTTCTTC
TRBD1,NA,TRBV6-5,TRBJ1-4,CANSGPRGRGEKLFF,TGTGCCAACAGTGGCCCCAGGGGGCGCGGAGAAAAACTGTTTTTT
TRBD1,few,TRBV20-1,TRBJ2-4,CSGTGGDLLAKNIQYF,TGCAGTGGGACAGGGGGCGACCTACTAGCCAAAAACATTCAGTACTTC
NA,NA,TRBV5-1,TRBJ2-7,CASSPQGTYEQYF,TGCGCCAGCAGCCCCCAGGGTACCTACGAGCAGTACTTC
NA,NA,TRBV29-1,TRBJ2-5,CSVDDKPLFNEQYF,TGCAGCGTTGATGACAAACCCCTCTTCAATGAGCAGTACTTC
TRBD1,NA,TRBV6-2/TRBV6-3,TRBJ1-1,CATEDRGEITEAFF,TGTGCCACTGAGGACAGGGGCGAAATCACTGAAGCTTTCTTT
NA,NA,TRBV30,TRBJ1-2,CAWRKTGTVNYGYTF,TGTGCCTGGAGGAAGACCGGGACGGTCAACTATGGCTACACCTTC
NA,few,TRBV7-3,TRBJ2-3,CASSVNAVSGHTQYF,TGTGCCAGCAGCGTAAACGCGGTTTCGGGTCATACGCAGTATTTT
NA,NA,TRBV24-1,TRBJ2-3,CATSDRGRVGTDTQYF,TGTGCCACCAGTGATCGGGGGCGCGTCGGCACAGATACGCAGTATTTT
TRBD1,few,TRBV5-1,TRBJ1-1,CASTPRQGENTEAFF,TGCGCCAGCACCCCCCGACAGGGGGAGAACACTGAAGCTTTCTTT
NA,once,TRBV28,TRBJ2-1,CASIMVGAYNEQFF,TGTGCCAGCATCATGGTGGGAGCCTACAATGAGCAGTTCTTC
TRBD1,once,TRBV7-2,TRBJ2-2,CASSGTGVVYTGELFF,TGTGCCAGCAGCGGGACAGGGGTAGTGTACACCGGGGAGCTGTTTTTT
NA,NA,TRBV6-5,TRBJ2-7,CASSPARFRAYEQYF,TGTGCCAGCAGCCCTGCTAGGTTTCGGGCCTACGAGCAGTACTTC
NA,many,TRBV7-2,TRBJ2-5,CASSLGVQETQYF,TGTGCCAGCAGTTTGGGGGTTCAAGAGACCCAGTACTTC
NA,NA,TRBV7-2,TRBJ2-1,CASSLVFSGTYEQFF,TGTGCCAGCAGCTTAGTATTTTCAGGGACCTACGAGCAGTTCTTC
NA,few,TRBV15,TRBJ2-7,CATSRVSSSEQYF,TGTGCCACCAGCAGAGTTAGCAGTTCGGAGCAGTACTTC
NA,few,TRBV20-1,TRBJ1-6,CSARGPAYSPLHF,TGCAGTGCTCGCGGGCCAGCCTATTCACCCCTCCACTTT
NA,NA,TRBV20-1,TRBJ2-1,CSEATPGHGRDEQFF,TGCAGTGAAGCGACTCCGGGACACGGCCGCGATGAGCAGTTCTTC